This passage covers 27 T cell receptor beta chains from one sample sequenced in a study of tumor-infiltrating lymphocytes in localized non-small cell lung cancer. TCRdb's table, derived via immunoSEQ multiplex PCR, lists solely in-frame clones and lacks some. The sample consists of 15,000 or so clones, 45% to 50% of them appearing once. Source material: lung tumor tissue. These TCRs come from a human donor with non-small cell lung cancer.

V and J are TRBV7-3 and TRBJ2-2; D remains ambiguous. The CDR3 consists of 13 residues. V dropped 6 bases and J dropped 4 bases, with 9 bases sitting between them. Germline values: CDR1 SGHTA, CDR2 FQGTGA. The CDR3 is CASSRTGTGELFF. In nucleotides, the CDR3 is TGTGCCAGCAGTCGAACCGGCACCGGGGAGCTGTTTTTT.

The table lists this clone with a few counts. The chain carries TRBV7-9 and TRBJ1-1; possible D gene TRBD1, 6 bases. This CDR3 is 16 amino acids long. Germline V CDR1 and CDR2: SEHNR, FQNEAQ (reference sequence). With 5 bases removed from V and 4 bases from J, the gap between germline ends came to 20 bases. CDR3 residues: CASSLGLGGAATEAFF. DNA for the CDR3: TGTGCCAGCAGCCTAGGGTTGGGGGGCGCGGCCACTGAAGCTTTCTTT.

By share, this clone ranks as medium-sized. The chain joins TRBV29-1 to TRBJ1-3, with unresolved D. This CDR3 has 12 residues. Germline CDR1 SQVTM, CDR2 ANQGSEA. Deletions cut 6 bases from V and 0 bases from J, with 6 bases between. The CDR3 nucleotides are TGCAGCGTCTCCGTCTCTGGAAACACCATATATTTT. As protein: CSVSVSGNTIYF.

This clone showed up just a few times. V is TRBV29-1 and J is TRBJ1-1; D call uncertain. Trimming stripped 4 bases from V and 5 bases from J, with 20 bases between. The V gene's germline CDR1 is SQVTM and CDR2 ANQGSEA. CDR3 length: 15 amino acids. CDR3 nucleotide sequence: TGCAGCGTTGTCGGGGTTCGGGTGGGCGGGACTGAAGCTTTCTTT. Residues: CSVVGVRVGGTEAFF.

The genes are TRBV6-6 and TRBJ1-2, with D perhaps TRBD1 (6 bases). V lost 2 bases and J lost 8, with 15 bases in between. The CDR3 has 14 amino acids. Germline V gene lookup returns CDR1 MNHNY and CDR2 SVGAGI (reference sequence). Written as DNA, the CDR3 is TGTGCCAGCAGTTACACAACAGGGAGGATGGGCTACACCTTC. As protein: CASSYTTGRMGYTF.

The chain combines TRBV7-9 with TRBJ1-4; no reliable D call. Germline V gives CDR1 SEHNR, CDR2 FQNEAQ (reference sequence). V lost 5 bases and J lost 7, with 17 bases in between. The CDR3 runs 15 residues. CDR3 protein: CASSPAGARGEKLFF. DNA of the CDR3: TGTGCCAGCAGCCCTGCGGGAGCCAGAGGTGAAAAACTGTTTTTT.

V gene TRBV5-1 combines with J gene TRBJ1-4; 8 bases map to TRBD1. The V segment lost 2 bases and the J segment 7 bases; nucleotides outside the gene matches: 4. CDR3 length: 14 amino acids. Germline V CDR1 and CDR2: SGHRS, YFSETQ. The CDR3 reads CASSFGQGAEKLFF. DNA for the CDR3: TGCGCCAGCAGCTTTGGCCAGGGGGCTGAAAAACTGTTTTTT.

This clone was seen repeatedly, ten times or more. The genes are TRBV7-9 and TRBJ2-4; D remains ambiguous. Germline V CDR1 and CDR2: SEHNR, FQNEAQ (reference sequence). The CDR3 has 12 residues. V was clipped by 7 bases and J by 10 bases, with 14 bases between them. CDR3 DNA: TGTGCCAGCATGAGTTTGGGTACTATTCAGTACTTC. It translates to CASMSLGTIQYF.

The V call is TRBV9, the J call TRBJ2-1; 8 nucleotides agree with TRBD2. Germline values: CDR1 SGDLS, CDR2 YYNGEE. This CDR3 has 15 amino acids. The V segment lost 3 bases and the J segment 2 bases; nucleotides outside the gene matches: 4. CDR3 in DNA: TGTGCCAGCAGCGAGACTAGCGTAACCTACAATGAGCAGTTCTTC. Translating gives CASSETSVTYNEQFF.

The chain combines TRBV5-6 with TRBJ2-5; D gene uncertain. With 4 bases removed from V and 1 base from J, the gap between germline ends came to 20 bases. This CDR3 is built from 17 residues. Germline V gene lookup returns CDR1 SGHDT and CDR2 YYEEEE. The CDR3 nucleotides read TGTGCCAGCAGCCATTACAGTCTGACTTTGACCCAAGAGACCCAGTACTTC. The encoded protein is CASSHYSLTLTQETQYF.

The V call is TRBV5-1, the J call TRBJ2-7, with 12 nucleotides matching TRBD1. This CDR3 contains 17 residues. V lost 3 bases, J lost 0 bases, and 7 bases stayed unmatched. Per the germline V gene, CDR1 is SGHRS and CDR2 is YFSETQ. The CDR3 bases are TGCGCCAGCAGCTACTACCCGGGACAGGGGGCCTCCTACGAGCAGTACTTC. Translated: CASSYYPGQGASYEQYF.

By its share, this clone is medium-sized. V is TRBV7-3 and J is TRBJ2-7, with TRBD1 identical over 9 bases. Germline lookup yields CDR1 SGHTA and CDR2 FQGTGA. V lost 5 bases and J lost 0; bases outside the gene matches: 5. The length of the CDR3 is 15 residues. This CDR3 is CASSQGQGPSYEQYF. The CDR3 coding sequence is TGTGCCAGCAGCCAAGGACAGGGGCCCTCCTACGAGCAGTACTTC.

This clone was detected a few times. A read error likely explains this, since a far larger clone differs by one base. This rearrangement joins TRBV4-2 to TRBJ1-1, with 7 bases fitting TRBD1. The V and J ends lost 4 bases and 4 bases, in that order; junction bases with no gene match: 9. The CDR3 extends over 15 amino acids. Germline lookup yields CDR1 LGHNA and CDR2 YNFKEQ. The CDR3 DNA is TGTGCCAGCAGCCGAAGACAGGGCGATGGCACTGAAGCTTTCTTT. Its translation: CASSRRQGDGTEAFF.

This clone was found a few times. The chain carries TRBV29-1 and TRBJ2-3; D is undetermined. Deletions cut 7 bases from V and 0 bases from J, with 8 bases between. CDR3 length: 12 residues. Germline loops: CDR1 SQVTM, CDR2 ANQGSEA. CDR3 nucleotide sequence: TGCAGCGGAGGCAGCAGCACAGATACGCAGTATTTT. Translation gives CSGGSSTDTQYF.

A few counts support this clone. This chain uses TRBV11-3 with TRBJ2-2; no clear D. The germline gives CDR1 SGHNT, CDR2 YENEEA. The CDR3 runs 12 residues. V shed 5 bases and J shed 6 bases, with 7 bases lying between them. This CDR3 is CASSRGPGELFF. The DNA of the CDR3 is TGTGCCAGCAGCCGAGGACCCGGGGAGCTGTTTTTT.

CDR3 bases: TGTGCCAGCAGTTTATTAGCGGGGGGATACGAGCAGTACTTC. It codes for CASSLLAGGYEQYF. The genes are TRBV28 and TRBJ2-7; TRBD2 aligns across 10 bases. With V trimmed by 1 base and J by 4 bases, 1 base remained unmatched. Germline CDR1 reads MDHEN; CDR2 reads SYDVKM. The CDR3 contains 14 residues.

This clone was counted a few times. The chain combines TRBV5-1 with TRBJ2-1, with 15 bases fitting TRBD2. The CDR3 totals 17 residues. V shed 3 bases and J 10 bases; nucleotides not matched to a gene: 11. Germline CDR1 and CDR2: SGHRS and YFSETQ. In nucleotides, the CDR3 is TGCGCCAGCAGCTCGTGGACTAGCGGGGGGGCAGGAAGGGAGCAGTTCTTC. It is translated as CASSSWTSGGAGREQFF.

This chain connects TRBV2 to TRBJ2-1; no clear D gene. CDR3 size: 13 residues. Germline V lookup: CDR1 SNHLY, CDR2 FYNNEI. The V gene lost 3 bases and the J gene lost 3 bases, with 6 bases spanning the gap. Here the CDR3 reads CASSDVSYNEQFF. In nucleotides, the CDR3 is TGTGCCAGCAGTGACGTCAGCTACAATGAGCAGTTCTTC.

V and J are TRBV2 and TRBJ1-2, with 7 bases fitting TRBD1. The junction had 6 bases not matched to a gene; V was cut back by 6 bases and J by 2 bases. The germline V gene has CDR1 SNHLY and CDR2 FYNNEI. This CDR3 comprises 14 residues. CDR3 sequence: CASRAGQTNYGYTF. CDR3 coding DNA: TGTGCCAGCAGGGCGGGACAGACCAACTATGGCTACACCTTC. Together with reference TRBV2 and TRBJ1-2, the CDR3 gives the full variable domain: EPEVTQTPSHQVTQMGQEVILRCVPISNHLYFYWYRQILGQKVEFLVSFYNNEISEKSEIFDDQFSVERPDGSNFTLKIRSTKLEDSAMYFCASRAGQTNYGYTFGSGTRLTVV.

V and J are TRBV2 and TRBJ2-7; D remains ambiguous. Germline V gene lookup returns CDR1 SNHLY and CDR2 FYNNEI. This CDR3 is built from 11 residues. Trimming took 9 bases from V and 3 from J, leaving 9 bases between them. The CDR3 sequence: CASGPDYEQYF. CDR3 coding DNA: TGTGCCAGTGGACCAGACTACGAGCAGTACTTC.

The CDR3 DNA follows: TGTGCCAGCAGTTTCCCGGGACAGGGGGTCTTTGAAGCTTTCTTT. Residues: CASSFPGQGVFEAFF. The chain combines TRBV27 with TRBJ1-1; 11 bases agree with TRBD1. The CDR3 totals 15 residues. V lost 3 bases to trimming and J lost 7 bases; unmatched junction nucleotides: 7. Germline assignment: CDR1 MNHEY and CDR2 SMNVEV (reference sequence).

This clone has a handful of counts. The chain carries TRBV6-6 and TRBJ1-2, with a weak D call TRBD1 (5 bases). Per the germline V gene, CDR1 is MNHNY and CDR2 is SVGAGI (reference sequence). The CDR3 is made up of 12 amino acids. V was pared by 4 bases and J by 8 bases, with 11 bases between. The CDR3, as DNA: TGTGCCAGCAGTTCCTCGAGGGACGGCTACACCTTC. Its protein product is CASSSSRDGYTF.

In its sample, this clone was seen a few times. The V and J genes are TRBV5-6 and TRBJ2-7; TRBD1 or TRBD2 may be the D gene (5 bases each). The CDR3 sequence is 15 residues long. V dropped 3 bases and J dropped 0 bases, with 13 bases sitting between them. Germline CDR1 SGHDT, CDR2 YYEEEE. Here the CDR3 DNA reads TGTGCCAGCAGCTACGGGGCGCCGAGCTCCTACGAGCAGTACTTC. Encoded protein: CASSYGAPSSYEQYF.

The CDR3 bases are TGTGCCAGCAGCCTGGGGGGTGCTAATTCACCCCTCCACTTT. It codes for CASSLGGANSPLHF. This chain joins TRBV7-9 and TRBJ1-6, with D perhaps TRBD1 (5 bases). CDR1 and CDR2 from the germline V gene are SEHNR and FQNEAQ (reference sequence). Trimming took off 5 bases at V and 6 bases at J, with 11 bases between the two ends. There are 14 residues in the CDR3.

The rearrangement joins TRBV6-6 to TRBJ2-7; no reliable D call. This CDR3 is 11 amino acids long. With 5 bases removed from V and 2 bases from J, the gap between germline ends came to 4 bases. Germline V gene data show CDR1 as MNHNY and CDR2 as SVGAGI (reference sequence). The CDR3 DNA reads TGTGCCAGCAGTCGAACCTACGAGCAGTACTTC. It yields the protein CASSRTYEQYF.

This clone was seen a handful of times. This chain connects TRBV7-2 to TRBJ1-2; D perhaps matches TRBD1 (5 bases). V was shortened by 3 bases and J by 0 bases, with 11 bases between the two germline ends. The CDR3 has 15 amino acids. Germline loops: CDR1 SGHTA, CDR2 FQGNSA. CDR3 residues: CASSFRDRPNYGYTF. The CDR3 nucleotides are TGTGCCAGCAGCTTCCGGGACCGACCTAACTATGGCTACACCTTC.

The chain carries TRBV28 and TRBJ1-5; 9 nucleotides agree with TRBD1. The CDR3 loop spans 15 amino acids. CDR1 is MDHEN, CDR2 SYDVKM, per germline. The V segment lost 5 bases and the J segment 6 bases; nucleotides outside the gene matches: 8. The DNA of the CDR3 is TGTGCCAGCAGTCCCGGACAGGGGAAGGCTCAGCCCCAGCATTTT. Residues: CASSPGQGKAQPQHF.